The rows below give T cell receptor beta chains drawn from one sample of a study of cytomegalovirus exposure and HLA in healthy donors. Sequenced by immunoSEQ multiplex PCR; TCRdb stores in-frame clones only, minus some. The sample holds some 180,000 clones, approximately 84% seen once. The sequencing input was PBMCs. All receptors come from a female donor in good health and CMV-seronegative. Both conserved end residues are part of each CDR3. The order of the fields is J gene, D gene, clone size, V gene, CDR3 protein, CDR3 DNA. The D gene is left open where the match is weak. The size field is filled for only some rows; it gives once, few, many or a size class.

j_gene: TRBJ1-6
d_gene: -
abundance: -
v_gene: TRBV2
CDR3aa: CASSPRVSRSPLHF
CDR3nt: TGTGCCAGCAGTCCCAGGGTCTCTCGGTCACCCCTCCACTTT

j_gene: TRBJ2-7
d_gene: TRBD2
abundance: few
v_gene: TRBV29-1
CDR3aa: CSVGLAGNSYEQYF
CDR3nt: TGCAGCGTTGGACTAGCGGGTAACTCCTACGAGCAGTACTTC

j_gene: TRBJ2-3
d_gene: TRBD2
abundance: -
v_gene: TRBV7-8
CDR3aa: CASSLAAGVTDTQYF
CDR3nt: TGTGCCAGCAGCTTAGCGGCGGGAGTAACAGATACGCAGTATTTT

j_gene: TRBJ1-1
d_gene: -
abundance: -
v_gene: TRBV18
CDR3aa: CASSPEMNTEAFF
CDR3nt: TGTGCCAGCTCACCAGAGATGAACACTGAAGCTTTCTTT

j_gene: TRBJ1-3
d_gene: TRBD1
abundance: -
v_gene: TRBV15
CDR3aa: CATSRGRGQGSGNTIYF
CDR3nt: TGTGCCACCAGCAGAGGGCGGGGACAGGGATCGGGAAACACCATATATTTT

j_gene: TRBJ1-2
d_gene: -
abundance: -
v_gene: TRBV7-2
CDR3aa: CASLGQNYGYTF
CDR3nt: TGTGCCAGCCTTGGACAGAACTATGGCTACACCTTC

j_gene: TRBJ1-2
d_gene: TRBD1
abundance: -
v_gene: TRBV5-6
CDR3aa: CASSFSRGLGGTF
CDR3nt: TGTGCCAGCAGCTTCAGCAGGGGGCTTGGCGGCACCTTC

j_gene: TRBJ2-6
d_gene: TRBD2
abundance: once
v_gene: TRBV11-2
CDR3aa: CASSLDLVAGGDGANVLTF
CDR3nt: TGTGCCAGCAGCTTAGATTTGGTAGCGGGAGGGGATGGGGCCAACGTCCTGACTTTC

j_gene: TRBJ2-7
d_gene: TRBD2
abundance: few
v_gene: TRBV2
CDR3aa: CASSDPSAGGPHEQYF
CDR3nt: TGTGCCAGCAGTGACCCTAGCGCGGGAGGGCCCCACGAGCAGTACTTC

j_gene: TRBJ2-7
d_gene: TRBD1
abundance: -
v_gene: TRBV7-9
CDR3aa: CASSLGDRGYEQYF
CDR3nt: TGTGCCAGCAGCTTAGGTGACAGGGGCTACGAGCAGTACTTC

j_gene: TRBJ2-7
d_gene: TRBD2
abundance: -
v_gene: TRBV14
CDR3aa: CASSRAGGPYEQYF
CDR3nt: TGTGCCAGCAGTCGAGCGGGAGGGCCCTACGAGCAGTACTTC

j_gene: TRBJ1-5
d_gene: -
abundance: -
v_gene: TRBV27
CDR3aa: CAIHARGQPLPYSNQPQHF
CDR3nt: TGTGCCATCCACGCTAGGGGCCAACCCCTTCCCTATAGCAATCAGCCCCAGCATTTT

j_gene: TRBJ2-7
d_gene: TRBD2
abundance: -
v_gene: TRBV7-2
CDR3aa: CASSLLAGGSYEQYF
CDR3nt: TGTGCCAGCAGCTTATTAGCGGGAGGGTCCTACGAGCAGTACTTC

j_gene: TRBJ2-3
d_gene: TRBD2
abundance: -
v_gene: TRBV7-6
CDR3aa: CASSPRPGLADTDTQYF
CDR3nt: TGTGCCAGCAGCCCCAGACCGGGACTAGCAGACACAGATACGCAGTATTTT

j_gene: TRBJ2-7
d_gene: -
abundance: once
v_gene: TRBV4-3
CDR3aa: CASSQDGAHEQYF
CDR3nt: TGCGCCAGCAGCCAAGATGGGGCGCACGAGCAGTACTTC

j_gene: TRBJ2-3
d_gene: TRBD2
abundance: -
v_gene: TRBV7-2
CDR3aa: CASSLVASGRGTDTQYF
CDR3nt: TGTGCCAGCAGCTTAGTGGCTAGCGGGAGGGGCACAGATACGCAGTATTTT

j_gene: TRBJ2-7
d_gene: TRBD1
abundance: -
v_gene: TRBV4-1
CDR3aa: CASSEQGALSYEQYF
CDR3nt: TGCGCCAGCAGCGAACAGGGGGCCCTCTCCTACGAGCAGTACTTC

j_gene: TRBJ1-2
d_gene: TRBD1
abundance: -
v_gene: TRBV18
CDR3aa: CASSPERQGGYGYTF
CDR3nt: TGTGCCAGCTCACCAGAGAGACAGGGCGGCTATGGCTACACCTTC

j_gene: TRBJ1-1
d_gene: -
abundance: -
v_gene: TRBV7-8
CDR3aa: CASSLGATGNTEAFF
CDR3nt: TGTGCCAGCAGCTTAGGGGCGACAGGGAACACTGAAGCTTTCTTT

j_gene: TRBJ2-1
d_gene: -
abundance: -
v_gene: TRBV29-1
CDR3aa: CSVDPQGINEQFF
CDR3nt: TGCAGCGTTGACCCCCAGGGAATTAATGAGCAGTTCTTC

j_gene: TRBJ1-1
d_gene: TRBD1
abundance: few
v_gene: TRBV19
CDR3aa: CASSTDRENTEAFF
CDR3nt: TGTGCCAGTAGTACGGACAGGGAAAACACTGAAGCTTTCTTT

j_gene: TRBJ2-7
d_gene: TRBD1
abundance: -
v_gene: TRBV27
CDR3aa: CASSLDRAGEQYF
CDR3nt: TGTGCCAGCAGTTTAGACAGGGCGGGTGAGCAGTACTTC

j_gene: TRBJ2-3
d_gene: -
abundance: -
v_gene: TRBV2
CDR3aa: CASSESSYTDTQYF
CDR3nt: TGTGCCAGCAGTGAATCGTCGTACACAGATACGCAGTATTTT

j_gene: TRBJ2-1
d_gene: TRBD2
abundance: -
v_gene: TRBV4-3
CDR3aa: CASSRTASGTSSYNEQFF
CDR3nt: TGCGCCAGCAGCCGCACAGCTAGCGGGACGTCTTCCTACAATGAGCAGTTCTTC

j_gene: TRBJ2-1
d_gene: -
abundance: -
v_gene: TRBV2
CDR3aa: CASSADRNSYNEQFF
CDR3nt: TGTGCCAGCAGTGCCGACAGGAACTCCTACAATGAGCAGTTCTTC

j_gene: TRBJ2-7
d_gene: TRBD1
abundance: few
v_gene: TRBV6-6
CDR3aa: CASSTPGQGNFYEQYF
CDR3nt: TGTGCCAGCAGTACCCCGGGACAGGGGAATTTTTACGAGCAGTACTTC

j_gene: TRBJ2-1
d_gene: TRBD2
abundance: once
v_gene: TRBV6-1
CDR3aa: CASSAETSGWRGEQFF
CDR3nt: TGTGCCAGCAGTGCTGAGACTAGCGGCTGGAGGGGTGAGCAGTTCTTC

j_gene: TRBJ2-5
d_gene: TRBD2
abundance: -
v_gene: TRBV2
CDR3aa: CASKAGGPETPYF
CDR3nt: TGTGCCAGCAAGGCGGGAGGGCCCGAGACCCCGTACTTC

j_gene: TRBJ2-7
d_gene: TRBD2
abundance: -
v_gene: TRBV11-2
CDR3aa: CASSKAGGPGYEQYF
CDR3nt: TGTGCCAGCAGCAAAGCGGGAGGGCCGGGGTACGAGCAGTACTTC

j_gene: TRBJ1-1
d_gene: -
abundance: -
v_gene: TRBV27
CDR3aa: CASSLNTLNTEAFF
CDR3nt: TGTGCCAGCAGTTTAAACACCCTGAACACTGAAGCTTTCTTT

j_gene: TRBJ2-4
d_gene: TRBD1
abundance: -
v_gene: TRBV6-1
CDR3aa: CASSQGVKAKNIQYF
CDR3nt: TGTGCCAGCAGCCAGGGGGTGAAGGCCAAAAACATTCAGTACTTC

j_gene: TRBJ1-5
d_gene: TRBD1
abundance: -
v_gene: TRBV5-5
CDR3aa: CASSPGPQGANQPQHF
CDR3nt: TGTGCCAGCAGCCCAGGACCTCAGGGGGCAAATCAGCCCCAGCATTTT

j_gene: TRBJ2-5
d_gene: -
abundance: once
v_gene: TRBV5-1
CDR3aa: CASSLYIQETQYF
CDR3nt: TGCGCCAGCAGCTTGTACATCCAAGAGACCCAGTACTTC

j_gene: TRBJ2-3
d_gene: TRBD2
abundance: -
v_gene: TRBV5-4
CDR3aa: CASSSGLAGGPDTQYF
CDR3nt: TGTGCCAGCAGCTCGGGACTAGCGGGAGGGCCGGATACGCAGTATTTT

j_gene: TRBJ2-7
d_gene: -
abundance: -
v_gene: TRBV6-5
CDR3aa: CASSPGTFGSYEQYF
CDR3nt: TGTGCCAGCAGCCCCGGGACATTCGGCTCCTACGAGCAGTACTTC

j_gene: TRBJ1-6
d_gene: -
abundance: -
v_gene: TRBV6-5
CDR3aa: CASSYVASSYNSPLHF
CDR3nt: TGTGCCAGCAGTTACGTCGCCAGCTCCTATAATTCACCCCTCCACTTT

j_gene: TRBJ1-5
d_gene: TRBD1
abundance: -
v_gene: TRBV2
CDR3aa: CASSERQGDQPQHF
CDR3nt: TGTGCCAGCAGTGAAAGGCAGGGGGATCAGCCCCAGCATTTT

j_gene: TRBJ1-1
d_gene: TRBD1
abundance: -
v_gene: TRBV7-9
CDR3aa: CASSPGQGAAFF
CDR3nt: TGTGCCAGCAGCCCCGGACAGGGGGCGGCTTTCTTT

j_gene: TRBJ2-1
d_gene: TRBD2
abundance: -
v_gene: TRBV6-1
CDR3aa: CASRDRAGAYNEQFF
CDR3nt: TGTGCCAGCAGGGACAGAGCGGGGGCCTACAATGAGCAGTTCTTC

j_gene: TRBJ2-7
d_gene: -
abundance: -
v_gene: TRBV21-1
CDR3aa: CASSKDVGSGRAYEQYF
CDR3nt: TGTGCCAGCAGCAAAGATGTTGGGAGCGGGAGAGCCTACGAGCAGTACTTC

j_gene: TRBJ2-6
d_gene: -
abundance: -
v_gene: TRBV6-1
CDR3aa: CASSGLSGANVLTF
CDR3nt: TGTGCCAGCAGTGGGCTTTCCGGGGCCAACGTCCTGACTTTC

j_gene: TRBJ2-1
d_gene: TRBD2
abundance: -
v_gene: TRBV14
CDR3aa: CASSQDRLAGLGNEQFF
CDR3nt: TGTGCCAGCAGCCAAGATCGGCTAGCGGGTCTTGGGAATGAGCAGTTCTTC

j_gene: TRBJ1-2
d_gene: -
abundance: -
v_gene: TRBV4-3
CDR3aa: CASSQDIGGNYGYTF
CDR3nt: TGCGCCAGCAGCCAAGATATAGGGGGTAACTATGGCTACACCTTC

j_gene: TRBJ1-5
d_gene: TRBD1
abundance: -
v_gene: TRBV15
CDR3aa: CATSRDQGAGQPQHF
CDR3nt: TGTGCCACCAGCAGAGATCAGGGGGCGGGTCAGCCCCAGCATTTT

j_gene: TRBJ1-5
d_gene: -
abundance: once
v_gene: TRBV19
CDR3aa: CASSGPQDYQPQHF
CDR3nt: TGTGCCAGTAGTGGTCCGCAGGACTATCAGCCCCAGCATTTT

j_gene: TRBJ1-3
d_gene: -
abundance: -
v_gene: TRBV19
CDR3aa: CAIRVKVSGNTIYF
CDR3nt: TGTGCCATCAGGGTCAAGGTATCGGGAAACACCATATATTTT

j_gene: TRBJ1-2
d_gene: -
abundance: -
v_gene: TRBV29-1
CDR3aa: CSVGGGSYGYTF
CDR3nt: TGCAGCGTTGGGGGGGGATCCTATGGCTACACCTTC

j_gene: TRBJ2-7
d_gene: -
abundance: -
v_gene: TRBV30
CDR3aa: CAWNSGGNYEQYF
CDR3nt: TGTGCCTGGAATTCAGGGGGGAACTACGAGCAGTACTTC

j_gene: TRBJ1-1
d_gene: -
abundance: -
v_gene: TRBV9
CDR3aa: CASSGTSNLGDTEAFF
CDR3nt: TGTGCCAGCAGCGGCACTAGTAATCTCGGGGACACTGAAGCTTTCTTT